The source of this T cell receptor beta chain is a study of T cell responses to AZD1222 COVID-19 vaccine. Here immunoSEQ multiplex PCR was the method, and the copy in TCRdb shows in-frame clones only, minus some. The sample shows about 100,000 clones, 80% to 95% of them seen only once. There are 15 residues in the CDR3. The germline V and J ends were trimmed by 4 bases and 4 bases, with 13 bases remaining between them. Germline-derived CDR1 and CDR2 are LGHDT and YNNKEL (reference sequence). This TCR was recovered from an adult in good health. The chain combines TRBV3-1 (or the pseudogene TRBV3-2) with TRBJ2-2; D is unresolved. Sequenced material: peripheral blood, taken on day 0 of AZD1222 vaccination. CDR3 amino acids: CASSLSASRTGELFF. The CDR3 DNA reads TGTGCCAGCAGCCTAAGCGCCTCCCGCACCGGGGAGCTGTTTTTT.